The sequence of this TCR beta chain was determined in a study of metastatic and nonmetastatic thyroid tumors. Study context: Repertoires from blood and tumor or nodule tissue of malignant and benign thyroid patients were compared.

This clone was seen many times. No antigen is known for it. Until they underwent thyroid surgery, no patient had received any treatment. As handled by the study authors: Clinicopathological groups differed in CDR3, with these differences serving to build a distant-metastasis classifier for papillary thyroid cancer. Through MiXCR, TCRdb re-clonotyped the PCR reads. The V and J calls were not made by the authors but by TCRdb's processing. The sample contains about 15,000 clones, 25% to 35% of which appear only once. Study results and limitations: Benign nodules were reported to have significantly lower TCR beta diversity than malignant thyroid tumors, in blood and tumor.

Germline V gene data show CDR1 as MNHNS and CDR2 as SASEGT. The germline V and J ends were trimmed by 4 bases and 7 bases, with 10 bases remaining between them. This CDR3 comprises 12 residues. Sequencing was performed on tumor tissue. This chain connects TRBV6-1 to TRBJ1-2; tentative D call: TRBD1 (5 bases). This TCR was sampled from a female donor with papillary thyroid cancer or a benign thyroid nodule (not recorded which). Some clones in this sample may be carry-over from other donors' samples. In DNA form, the CDR3 reads TGTGCCAGCAGTGGTACAGGTGCTGGCTACACCTTC. Amino acid sequence: CASSGTGAGYTF.